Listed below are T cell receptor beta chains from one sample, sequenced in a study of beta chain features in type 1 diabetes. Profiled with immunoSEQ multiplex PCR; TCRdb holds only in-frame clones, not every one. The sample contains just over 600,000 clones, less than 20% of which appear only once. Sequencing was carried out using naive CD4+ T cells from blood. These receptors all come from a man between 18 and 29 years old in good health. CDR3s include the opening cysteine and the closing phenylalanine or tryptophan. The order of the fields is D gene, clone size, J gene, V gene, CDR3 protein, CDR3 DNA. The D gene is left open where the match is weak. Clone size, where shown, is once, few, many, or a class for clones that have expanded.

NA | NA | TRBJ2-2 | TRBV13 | CASSSPWGANTGELFF | TGTGCCAGCAGCTCCCCGTGGGGGGCGAACACCGGGGAGCTGTTTTTT
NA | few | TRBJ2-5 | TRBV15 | CATSTLPAYQETQYF | TGTGCCACCAGCACTTTACCCGCATACCAAGAGACCCAGTACTTC
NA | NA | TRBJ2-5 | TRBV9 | CASSVAQGAETQYF | TGTGCCAGCAGCGTAGCCCAAGGGGCAGAGACCCAGTACTTC
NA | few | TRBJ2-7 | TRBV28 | CASRGGRGDKYF | TGTGCCAGCAGAGGAGGTCGCGGGGACAAGTACTTC
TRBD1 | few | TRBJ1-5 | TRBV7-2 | CASSLAQGVNQPQHF | TGTGCCAGCAGCTTAGCCCAGGGGGTTAATCAGCCCCAGCATTTT
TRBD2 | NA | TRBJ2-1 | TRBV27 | CASSLELAGINEQFF | TGTGCCAGCAGTTTAGAACTAGCGGGAATCAATGAGCAGTTCTTC
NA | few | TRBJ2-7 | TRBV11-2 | CAGLLRGRSYEQYF | TGTGCCGGCCTACTCAGGGGAAGGTCCTACGAGCAGTACTTC
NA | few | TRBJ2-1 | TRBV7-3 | CASSSGPPSYNEQFF | TGTGCCAGCAGCTCGGGACCTCCGTCCTACAATGAGCAGTTCTTC
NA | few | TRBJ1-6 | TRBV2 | CASSENILLRNSPLHF | TGTGCCAGCAGTGAGAACATACTACTTAGGAATTCACCCCTCCACTTT
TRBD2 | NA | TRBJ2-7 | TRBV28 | CASSQEKAGAPYEQYF | TGTGCCAGCAGTCAGGAAAAAGCGGGGGCTCCCTACGAGCAGTACTTC
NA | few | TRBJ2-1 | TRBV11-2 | CASSLRRGRDEQFF | TGTGCCAGCAGCTTAAGGAGAGGTAGGGATGAGCAGTTCTTC
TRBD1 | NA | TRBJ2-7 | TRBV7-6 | CASSLGQGAYEQYF | TGTGCCAGCAGCTTAGGGCAGGGGGCATACGAGCAGTACTTC
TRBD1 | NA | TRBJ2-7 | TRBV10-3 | CAIFRDRGLFPRLVYYEQYF | TGTGCCATATTCCGGGACAGGGGACTATTCCCCCGTTTGGTATACTACGAGCAGTACTTC
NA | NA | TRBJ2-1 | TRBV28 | CATSKAATSYNEQFF | TGTGCCACCTCAAAGGCAGCGACGTCCTACAATGAGCAGTTCTTC
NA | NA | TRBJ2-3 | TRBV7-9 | CASSLGTESTDTQYF | TGTGCCAGCAGCTTAGGGACGGAAAGCACAGATACGCAGTATTTT
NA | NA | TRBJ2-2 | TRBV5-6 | CASSLVTQNTGELFF | TGTGCCAGCAGCTTGGTGACACAGAACACCGGGGAGCTGTTTTTT
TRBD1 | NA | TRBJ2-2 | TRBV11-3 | CASSLGDRAKYAGELFF | TGTGCCAGCAGCTTAGGGGACAGGGCCAAGTACGCCGGGGAGCTGTTTTTT
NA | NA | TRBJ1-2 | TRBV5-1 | CASSTGSNYGYTF | TGCGCCAGCAGTACGGGATCCAACTATGGCTACACCTTC
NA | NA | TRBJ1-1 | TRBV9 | CASSGGGAITEAFF | TGTGCCAGCAGCGGAGGAGGGGCGATAACTGAAGCTTTCTTT
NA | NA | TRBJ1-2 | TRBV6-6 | CASGGTDTLYSGYTF | TGTGCCAGCGGTGGGACGGACACTCTCTACTCTGGCTACACCTTC
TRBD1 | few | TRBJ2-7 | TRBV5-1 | CASSAGTVPYEQYF | TGCGCCAGCAGCGCTGGGACAGTGCCCTACGAGCAGTACTTC
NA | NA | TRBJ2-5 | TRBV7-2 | CASSFIRDQETQYF | TGTGCCAGCAGCTTTATCAGGGATCAAGAGACCCAGTACTTC
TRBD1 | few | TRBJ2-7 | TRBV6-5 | CASSKLRDRVYEQYF | TGTGCCAGCAGTAAACTACGGGACAGGGTGTACGAGCAGTACTTC
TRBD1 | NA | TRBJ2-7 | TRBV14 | CASSQAGTGSYEQYF | TGTGCCAGCAGCCAAGCGGGGACAGGGAGCTACGAGCAGTACTTC
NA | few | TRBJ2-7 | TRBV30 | CATQGGGASYEQYF | TGTGCCACCCAGGGAGGGGGGGCCTCCTACGAGCAGTACTTC
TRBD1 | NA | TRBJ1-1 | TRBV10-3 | CAISVGTGGTEAFF | TGTGCCATCAGCGTAGGGACAGGTGGGACTGAAGCTTTCTTT
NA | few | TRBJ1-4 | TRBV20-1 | CSARGGKLFF | TGCAGTGCTAGAGGAGGGAAACTGTTTTTT
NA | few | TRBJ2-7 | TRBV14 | CASSPRHGGSYEQYF | TGTGCCAGCAGCCCGCGGCATGGGGGCTCCTACGAGCAGTACTTC
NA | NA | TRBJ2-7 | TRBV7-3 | CASSPRGPSYEQYF | TGTGCCAGCAGCCCCCGGGGGCCCTCCTACGAGCAGTACTTC
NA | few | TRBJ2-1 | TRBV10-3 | CASSYPDRPYNEQFF | TGTGCCAGCAGTTACCCAGACCGTCCCTACAATGAGCAGTTCTTC
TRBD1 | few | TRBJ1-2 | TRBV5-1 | CASSQTPTGTYGYTF | TGCGCCAGCAGCCAAACCCCGACAGGGACCTATGGCTACACCTTC
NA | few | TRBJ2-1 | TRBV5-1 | CASSSPSYEQFF | TGCGCCAGCAGCTCCCCTTCCTACGAGCAGTTCTTC
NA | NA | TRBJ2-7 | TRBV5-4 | CASRLNYEQYF | TGTGCCAGCAGGTTGAACTACGAGCAGTACTTC
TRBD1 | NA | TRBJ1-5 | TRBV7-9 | CASSSTDRGRFQPQHF | TGTGCCAGCAGCTCCACGGACAGGGGGCGGTTTCAGCCCCAGCATTTT
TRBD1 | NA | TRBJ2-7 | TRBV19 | CASKSGTGYYEQYF | TGTGCCAGTAAATCCGGGACAGGGTACTACGAGCAGTACTTC
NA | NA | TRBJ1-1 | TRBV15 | CATSRVGFTEAFF | TGTGCCACCAGCAGAGTGGGGTTCACTGAAGCTTTCTTT
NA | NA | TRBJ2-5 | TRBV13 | CASSLVETQYF | TGTGCCAGCAGCTTAGTAGAGACCCAGTACTTC
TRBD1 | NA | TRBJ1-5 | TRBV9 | CASSPGGNWQPQHF | TGTGCCAGCAGCCCAGGGGGAAATTGGCAGCCCCAGCATTTT
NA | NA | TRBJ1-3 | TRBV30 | CAWSVKGTPRNTIYF | TGTGCCTGGAGTGTAAAGGGGACACCTAGAAACACCATATATTTT
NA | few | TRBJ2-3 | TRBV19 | CASRAAGGSDTQYF | TGTGCCAGCCGAGCCGCGGGTGGCTCAGATACGCAGTATTTT
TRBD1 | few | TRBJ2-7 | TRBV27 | CASSYRTGGIYEQYF | TGTGCCAGCAGTTACAGGACAGGGGGCATCTACGAGCAGTACTTC